Below are 7 T cell receptor beta chains sequenced from a single sample in a study of cytomegalovirus exposure and HLA in healthy donors. The PCR used 60 Vbeta and 13 Jbeta primers. This table comes from immunoSEQ multiplex PCR, and its TCRdb copy is limited to in-frame clones, with some not included. The sample has 100,000 or so clones, more than 60% seen once. The sequenced sample was PBMCs. These receptors all stem from a woman aged 18-29 years in good health and CMV-seropositive.

J is TRBJ1-1 and V is TRBV28, with a possible D match to TRBD1 (6 bases). CDR3 length: 14 amino acids. Germline loops: CDR1 MDHEN, CDR2 SYDVKM. V lost 0 bases, J lost 6 bases, and 11 bases lay in between. The CDR3 sequence is CASSLWDRRSEAFF. As DNA, the CDR3 is TGTGCCAGCAGTTTATGGGACAGAAGGTCTGAAGCTTTCTTT.

V and J are TRBV10-3 and TRBJ1-1; tentative D call: TRBD1 (5 bases). The CDR3 has 11 amino acids. Trimming cost V 6 bases and J 7 bases, with 9 bases left between them. Germline V CDR1 and CDR2: ENHRY, SYGVKD. CDR3 amino acids: CAISSQGEAFF. The CDR3 nucleotides are TGTGCCATCAGCTCCCAGGGTGAAGCTTTCTTT.

This clone was seen just once. The V and J genes are TRBV2 and TRBJ2-3, with 10 bases fitting TRBD1. Germline CDR1 is SNHLY and CDR2 is FYNNEI. V gave up 3 bases and J gave up 4 bases; unmatched junction bases: 4. CDR3 length: 15 amino acids. CDR3 in amino acids: CASSEGDRGADTQYF. The CDR3 DNA reads as TGTGCCAGCAGTGAGGGGGACAGGGGAGCAGATACGCAGTATTTT.

The chain combines TRBV11-2 with TRBJ2-1; 13 nucleotides align to TRBD2. The CDR3 spans 15 residues. Germline assignment: CDR1 SGHAT and CDR2 FQNNGV. The V and J ends lost 1 base and 12 bases, in that order; junction bases with no gene match: 6. The CDR3 bases are TGTGCCAGCAGCTTAGCCGGGACTAGCGGGATCTGGCAGTTCTTC. Translated, it gives CASSLAGTSGIWQFF. Drawing the rest from reference TRBV11-2 and TRBJ2-1, the complete variable domain is EAGVAQSPRYKIIEKRQSVAFWCNPISGHATLYWYQQILGQGPKLLIQFQNNGVVDDSQLPKDRFSAERLKGVDSTLKIQPAKLEDSAVYLCASSLAGTSGIWQFFGPGTRLTVL.

The chain links TRBV4-3 to TRBJ1-1; 11 nucleotides match TRBD1. J was trimmed by 1 base and V by 1 base; bases with no gene match: 5. Germline lookup yields CDR1 LGHNA and CDR2 YSLEER. This CDR3 comprises 17 residues. CDR3 bases: TGCGCCAGCAGCCAAGTCCCCGGACAGGGGGCGAACACTGAAGCTTTCTTT. This encodes CASSQVPGQGANTEAFF.

The gene calls are TRBV7-2 and TRBJ2-6; D may be TRBD2 (6 bases). The germline CDR1 and CDR2 sequences are SGHTA and FQGNSA. Trimming left V 2 bases short and J 0 bases short, with 11 bases between. The CDR3 is 17 amino acids. The CDR3 is CASSLRERFSGANVLTF. Written as DNA, the CDR3 is TGTGCCAGCAGCTTACGGGAGCGCTTCTCTGGGGCCAACGTCCTGACTTTC.

The CDR3 coding sequence is TGTGCCAGCAGCTTGTCCCAAGTCGAGCAGTACTTC. Amino acid sequence: CASSLSQVEQYF. The rearrangement links TRBV5-4 to TRBJ2-5; D gene ambiguous. The J call is doubtful: the DNA matches TRBJ2-7 better. The CDR3 is 12 amino acids. Germline values: CDR1 SGHNT, CDR2 YYREEE (reference sequence).